Listed here are 31 T cell receptor beta chains from one sample, sequenced in a study of T-cell memory formation after mild COVID-19. MiXCR was run by TCRdb on the 5' RACE reads, yielding one entry per CDR3 protein. This table holds over 300,000 distinct CDR3 sequences, around a fifth found once. The sequencing sample was made of PBMCs or a T cell subset sorted from them (not recorded which). Receptors originate from a man aged 18-30 years who had mild COVID-19 (a few samples of this study predate the infection). Cell type and time point are not known.

This clonotype showed up just a few times. The rearrangement links TRBV5-1 to TRBJ1-2, with D unclear. The CDR3 length is 14 residues. V was trimmed by 3 bases and J by 8 bases, leaving 17 bases between them. The V gene's germline CDR1 is SGHRS and CDR2 YFSETQ. The DNA of the CDR3 is TGCGCCAGCAGCTCCCGCGGAGGGCGGGTGGGCTACACCTTC. Translating gives CASSSRGGRVGYTF. Together with reference TRBV5-1 and TRBJ1-2, the CDR3 gives the full variable domain: KAGVTQTPRYLIKTRGQQVTLSCSPISGHRSVSWYQQTPGQGLQFLFEYFSETQRNKGNFPGRFSGRQFSNSRSEMNVSTLELGDSALYLCASSSRGGRVGYTFGSGTRLTVV.

The chain links TRBV7-6 to TRBJ1-1, with D possibly matching TRBD1 (5 bases). The length of the CDR3 is 15 residues. Trimming stripped 6 bases from V and 5 bases from J, with 19 bases between. Per germline, CDR1 SGHVS and CDR2 FNYEAQ. The CDR3: CASSNRPRGGTEAFF. DNA of the CDR3: TGTGCCAGCAGTAACCGACCCCGCGGGGGGACTGAAGCTTTCTTT.

This rearrangement joins TRBV6-5 to TRBJ1-1, with D uncertain. Germline CDR1 is MNHEY and CDR2 is SVGAGI. This CDR3 is built from 13 residues. Trimming cost V 2 bases and J 5 bases, with 9 bases left between them. DNA for the CDR3: TGTGCCAGCAGTTACCGCGGAGGGACTGAAGCTTTCTTT. Translating gives CASSYRGGTEAFF.

The chain couples TRBV7-9 to TRBJ2-3; 8 bases match TRBD1. Per the germline V gene, CDR1 is SEHNR and CDR2 is FQNEAQ (reference sequence). With 3 bases clipped from V and 0 bases from J, the junction kept 5 bases outside the gene matches. This CDR3 is 16 amino acids long. The CDR3 region has the DNA TGTGCCAGCAGCTTCTCCCGGACAGGGAGCACAGATACGCAGTATTTT. This translates into CASSFSRTGSTDTQYF.

The gene calls are TRBV5-5 and TRBJ1-1, with D possibly being TRBD1 (5 bases). The CDR3 sequence is 14 residues long. The V end lost 4 bases, the J end lost 6 bases, and 16 bases lay between the germline ends. Germline V CDR1 and CDR2: SGHKS, YYEKEE (reference sequence). The CDR3, as DNA: TGTGCCAGCAGCCCTTGGAGGGGTTCCCCTGAAGCTTTCTTT. The encoded protein is CASSPWRGSPEAFF.

The chain employs TRBV7-9 and TRBJ2-1, with D perhaps matching TRBD1 or TRBD2 (5 bases each). Germline CDR1 is SEHNR and CDR2 is FQNEAQ (reference sequence). V was clipped by 3 bases and J by 2 bases, with 8 bases between them. This CDR3 has 14 amino acids. CDR3 DNA: TGTGCCAGCAGCTTGGTGGGGGCCTACAATGAGCAGTTCTTC. It translates to CASSLVGAYNEQFF.

This clonotype was seen a few times. This chain uses TRBV4-1 with TRBJ2-7, with a tentative D call TRBD1 (6 bases). This CDR3 contains 13 residues. The germline CDR1 and CDR2 sequences are MGHRA and YSYEKL. Trimming stripped 5 bases from V and 5 bases from J, with 13 bases between. CDR3 sequence: CASSSVGGDEQYF. The CDR3 nucleotides are TGCGCCAGCAGCTCGGTTGGGGGCGACGAGCAGTACTTC.

This chain connects TRBV6-2 or TRBV6-3 to TRBJ2-5; no clear D. V was trimmed by 7 bases and J by 5 bases, leaving 17 bases between them. The germline V gene has CDR1 MNHEY and CDR2 SVGEGT. The CDR3 has 14 residues. Here the CDR3 reads CASTPSSSPETQYF. The CDR3 DNA is TGTGCCAGCACCCCATCGTCCTCTCCGGAGACCCAGTACTTC.

This chain connects TRBV5-4 to TRBJ1-1; 11 positions match TRBD1. CDR3 length: 14 amino acids. After removal of 0 bases from V and 11 bases from J, the junction contained 6 bases not matched to a gene. Germline assignment: CDR1 SGHNT and CDR2 YYREEE (reference sequence). The CDR3 DNA follows: TGTGCCAGCAGCTTGGATGGACAGGGGGCGAGGGCTTTCTTT. Translating it yields CASSLDGQGARAFF.

CDR3 coding DNA: TGTGCCAGCAGAAAGACTAGCGGGGGTACCAAAAACATTCAGTACTTC. This codes for CASRKTSGGTKNIQYF. V and J are TRBV6-6 and TRBJ2-4; TRBD2 agrees at 12 bases. J gave up 2 bases and V 6 bases, and 5 bases lay outside the gene matches. CDR3 length equals 16 residues. The germline CDR1 and CDR2 sequences are MNHNY and SVGAGI (reference sequence).

V usage is TRBV12-3 or TRBV12-4 and J usage is TRBJ1-4, with D unclear. Trimming took 1 base from V and 3 from J, leaving 9 bases between them. The CDR3 covers 15 residues. The chain's CDR3 is CASSLVGRPNEKLFF. CDR3 bases: TGTGCCAGCAGTTTAGTGGGGAGGCCTAATGAAAAACTGTTTTTT.

In its sample, this clonotype was seen a few times. This chain connects TRBV5-1 to TRBJ1-1; D call uncertain. Germline values: CDR1 SGHRS, CDR2 YFSETQ. V was trimmed by 0 bases and J by 2 bases, leaving 11 bases between them. This CDR3 is 15 amino acids long. In DNA form, the CDR3 reads TGCGCCAGCAGCTTGGATTATGGATTCAACACTGAAGCTTTCTTT. Protein product: CASSLDYGFNTEAFF.

There are a few counts of this clonotype. The chain combines TRBV9 with TRBJ1-6; D gene uncertain. Trimming removed 0 bases from V and 9 bases from J, with 13 bases in between. The germline gives CDR1 SGDLS, CDR2 YYNGEE. CDR3 length equals 15 residues. CDR3 DNA sequence: TGTGCCAGCAGCGTAGATGGCTCAGGTGGTTCACCCCTCCACTTT. This codes for CASSVDGSGGSPLHF.

The chain recombines TRBV10-3 with TRBJ1-1; TRBD1 aligns across 9 bases. V shed 4 bases and J 5 bases; nucleotides not matched to a gene: 5. This CDR3 contains 14 residues. Germline CDR1 is ENHRY and CDR2 is SYGVKD. CDR3 in DNA: TGTGCCATCAGTGCCGGACAGGGGCAAACTGAAGCTTTCTTT. It encodes CAISAGQGQTEAFF.

In its sample, this clonotype was seen a few times. This chain uses TRBV11-2 with TRBJ1-6; TRBD1 is a possible D gene (5 bases). The germline V and J ends were trimmed by 5 bases and 7 bases, with 24 bases remaining between them. The CDR3 has 18 residues. Germline V gene lookup returns CDR1 SGHAT and CDR2 FQNNGV. The CDR3 DNA reads TGTGCCAGCAGCCCCCAAATACAACTGGGGCTACGGAATTCACCCCTCCACTTT. Amino acids: CASSPQIQLGLRNSPLHF.

This clonotype was counted only a few times. This chain links TRBV30 with TRBJ2-1, with D perhaps TRBD1 (8 bases). The germline V and J ends were trimmed by 4 bases and 6 bases, with 13 bases remaining between them. CDR3 length: 13 amino acids. The germline CDR1 and CDR2 sequences are GTSNPN and SVGIG (reference sequence). The CDR3 coding sequence is TGTGCCTGGAATACAGGGGGGGGCAATGAGCAGTTCTTC. Its translation is CAWNTGGGNEQFF.

This rearrangement joins TRBV11-2 to TRBJ1-6; tentative D call: TRBD1 (6 bases). The germline V gene encodes CDR1 SGHAT and CDR2 FQNNGV. Trimming stripped 4 bases from V and 8 bases from J, with 15 bases between. The CDR3 is 15 amino acids. The CDR3 is CASSSGDATYSPLHF. The CDR3 DNA reads as TGTGCCAGCAGCTCAGGGGACGCTACTTATTCACCCCTCCACTTT. Based on the CDR3 plus reference TRBV11-2 and TRBJ1-6, the full variable domain is EAGVAQSPRYKIIEKRQSVAFWCNPISGHATLYWYQQILGQGPKLLIQFQNNGVVDDSQLPKDRFSAERLKGVDSTLKIQPAKLEDSAVYLCASSSGDATYSPLHFGNGTRLTVT.

The gene calls are TRBV6-2 or TRBV6-3 and TRBJ2-7, with D tentatively TRBD1 (6 bases). Germline V lookup: CDR1 MNHEY, CDR2 SVGEGT. The CDR3 has 12 residues. V was clipped by 4 bases and J by 3 bases, with 7 bases between them. The DNA of the CDR3 is TGTGCCAGCAGTTCGACAGGCTACGAGCAGTACGTC. Protein sequence: CASSSTGYEQYV.

This clonotype was observed a handful of times. The chain couples TRBV20-1 to TRBJ1-1; D is unresolved. V lost 7 bases to trimming and J lost 4 bases, with 16 bases between them. Germline CDR1 and CDR2: DFQATT and SNEGSKA (reference sequence). The CDR3 has 13 amino acids. Here the CDR3 DNA reads TGCAGTGTTCCTGGACTATGGGGCACTGAAGCTTTCTTT. Residues: CSVPGLWGTEAFF.

This chain joins TRBV5-1 and TRBJ1-1; unclear D gene. The CDR3 totals 15 residues. Trimming removed 4 bases at V and 1 base at J, with 14 bases between. Per germline, CDR1 SGHRS and CDR2 YFSETQ. As DNA, the CDR3 is TGCGCCAGCAGCCTATTGTTACAGTCGAACACTGAAGCTTTCTTT. Protein product: CASSLLLQSNTEAFF.

The V call is TRBV11-2, the J call TRBJ2-3; D gene uncertain. V shed 1 base and J shed 4 bases, with 15 bases lying between them. The CDR3 extends over 16 amino acids. Per the germline V gene, CDR1 is SGHAT and CDR2 is FQNNGV. The CDR3, as DNA: TGTGCCAGCAGCTTAGTACCGCTAAGAAGAGCAGATACGCAGTATTTT. This gives the protein CASSLVPLRRADTQYF.

This chain uses TRBV20-1 with TRBJ2-3; TRBD2 agrees at 8 bases. Germline CDR1 is DFQATT and CDR2 is SNEGSKA (reference sequence). V trimming: 4 bases; J trimming: 6 bases; junction bases outside the gene matches: 9. This CDR3 has 14 amino acids. CDR3 region: CSAKRGGITDTQYF. The CDR3 DNA reads as TGCAGTGCTAAACGGGGGGGCATCACTGATACGCAGTATTTT.

CDR3 residues: CASSLEDYGYTF. The CDR3 DNA follows: TGTGCCAGCAGTTTAGAAGATTATGGCTACACCTTC. The genes are TRBV28 and TRBJ1-2; D call uncertain. Between the trimmed V and J ends, which lost 2 bases and 5 bases, there was a span of 6 bases. CDR1 and CDR2 from the germline V gene are MDHEN and SYDVKM. The CDR3 covers 12 residues.

CDR3 DNA sequence: TGTGCCAGCTCACCTAGACAAGACAGAGATGAAAAACTGTTTTTT. Translation gives CASSPRQDRDEKLFF. The chain recombines TRBV18 with TRBJ1-4; perhaps TRBD1 as D (5 bases). The V end was cut by 3 bases, the J end by 6 bases, with 14 bases between. This CDR3 is built from 15 residues. Germline CDR1 and CDR2: KGHSH and LQKENI.

The chain recombines TRBV7-2 with TRBJ1-1, with TRBD1 matching over 8 bases. In germline, CDR1 is SGHTA, CDR2 FQGNSA. The CDR3 is 14 amino acids. Trimming took 5 bases from V and 5 from J; bases not matched to a gene: 7. The CDR3 region is CASSPNRGWTEAFF. Here the CDR3 DNA reads TGTGCCAGCAGCCCGAACAGGGGGTGGACTGAAGCTTTCTTT.

There are a few counts of this clonotype. V and J are TRBV7-2 and TRBJ2-5, with D possibly called TRBD1 or TRBD2 (5 bases each). Germline V lookup: CDR1 SGHTA, CDR2 FQGNSA. V lost 1 base and J 2 bases, leaving 11 bases between the germline ends. This CDR3 region has 15 residues. In DNA form, the CDR3 reads TGTGCCAGCAGCTTAGTCCGGGGACCTCAAGAGACCCAGTACTTC. Its translation is CASSLVRGPQETQYF.

The chain recombines TRBV24-1 with TRBJ2-7; the match to TRBD1 covers 10 bases. CDR3 length: 16 residues. Germline-derived CDR1 and CDR2 are KGHDR and SFDVKD. Trimming at V came to 4 bases and at J to 4 bases, leaving 9 bases not matched to a gene. The CDR3 nucleotides are TGTGCCACCAGTGACCACCCTGACAGGGGGCGATACGAGCAGTACGTC. Protein product: CATSDHPDRGRYEQYV.

V is TRBV7-6 and J is TRBJ2-7; D is tentatively TRBD1 or TRBD2 (5 bases each). The V and J ends lost 4 bases and 2 bases respectively, with 18 bases between them. The CDR3 has 16 amino acids. CDR1 and CDR2 (germline): SGHVS, FNYEAQ. Here the CDR3 reads CASSSGWDEDTYEQYF. DNA of the CDR3: TGTGCCAGCAGCTCGGGATGGGATGAGGACACCTACGAGCAGTACTTC.

V usage is TRBV4-2 and J usage is TRBJ2-1; TRBD1 matches 7 bases. Germline CDR1 and CDR2: LGHNA and YNFKEQ. The V gene end was trimmed by 1 base and the J gene end by 5 bases; junction bases not matched to a gene: 8. The CDR3 spans 16 residues. CDR3 amino acids: CASSQVTGDLNNEQFF. The CDR3, as DNA: TGTGCCAGCAGCCAAGTAACAGGGGATCTAAACAATGAGCAGTTCTTC.

The V and J genes are TRBV11-2 and TRBJ1-6; D is possibly TRBD1 (5 bases). V lost 3 bases to trimming and J lost 7 bases, with 16 bases between them. CDR3 length: 16 amino acids. In germline, CDR1 is SGHAT, CDR2 FQNNGV. CDR3 region: CASSFGPYRSNSPLHF. The CDR3 DNA sequence: TGTGCCAGCAGCTTTGGACCCTACAGGTCCAATTCACCCCTCCACTTT.

This clonotype turned up a few times. This chain links TRBV12-3 or TRBV12-4 with TRBJ1-4, with 10 bases fitting TRBD1. This CDR3 contains 14 residues. V was pared by 5 bases and J by 8 bases, with 5 bases of the junction left unmatched. CDR3 amino acids: CASSPGQGGEKLFF. The CDR3 region has the DNA TGTGCCAGCAGTCCTGGACAGGGGGGCGAAAAACTGTTTTTT.